This T cell receptor beta chain was captured by sequencing in a study of response to subunit inactivated influenza vaccine. This clonotype was observed a handful of times. The antigen is undetermined. The CDR3 spans 14 residues. The V end lost 1 base, the J end lost 1 base, and 7 bases lay between the germline ends. Germline V CDR1 and CDR2: SNHLY, FYNNEI. TCRdb independently ran MiXCR on the RT-PCR reads; one entry per CDR3 protein. Among about 190,000 distinct CDR3 sequences listed, around an eighth were seen once. Study-wide results and limits: It was the authors' suggestion that each seasonal influenza vaccination recruits few new T cells.

The V and J genes are TRBV2 and TRBJ2-5; no firm D call. The clonotype comes from a man aged 45-60 years who received an inactivated influenza vaccine. The sequences come from CD8+ T cells sorted from PBMCs, collected more than 4 days after vaccination. CDR3 nucleotide sequence: TGTGCCAGCAGTGAAGACGAAGTCCAAGAGACCCAGTACTTC. This codes for CASSEDEVQETQYF.